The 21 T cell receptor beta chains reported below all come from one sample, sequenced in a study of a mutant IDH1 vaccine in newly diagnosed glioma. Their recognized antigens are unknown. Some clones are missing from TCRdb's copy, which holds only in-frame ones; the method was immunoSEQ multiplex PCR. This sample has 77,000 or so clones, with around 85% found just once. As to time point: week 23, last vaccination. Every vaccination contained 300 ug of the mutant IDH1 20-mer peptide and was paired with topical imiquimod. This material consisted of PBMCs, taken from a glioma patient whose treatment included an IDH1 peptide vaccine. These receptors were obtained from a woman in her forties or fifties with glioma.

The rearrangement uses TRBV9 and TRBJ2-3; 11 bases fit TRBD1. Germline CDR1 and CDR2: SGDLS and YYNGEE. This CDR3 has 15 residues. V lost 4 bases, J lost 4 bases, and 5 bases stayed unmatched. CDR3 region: CASSLGTGGADTQYF. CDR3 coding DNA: TGTGCCAGCAGCCTTGGGACAGGGGGGGCAGATACGCAGTATTTT.

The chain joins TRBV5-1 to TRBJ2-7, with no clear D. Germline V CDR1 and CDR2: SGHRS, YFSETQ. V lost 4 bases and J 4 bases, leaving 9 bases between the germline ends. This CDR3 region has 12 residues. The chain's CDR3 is CASSRIPYEQYF. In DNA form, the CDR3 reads TGCGCCAGCAGCCGCATTCCTTACGAGCAGTACTTC.

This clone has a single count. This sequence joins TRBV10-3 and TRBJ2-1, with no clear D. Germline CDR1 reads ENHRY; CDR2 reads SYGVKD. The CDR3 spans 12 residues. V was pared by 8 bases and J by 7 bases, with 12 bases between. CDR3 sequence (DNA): TGTGCCATCGCTAGACGTAGGAATGAGCAGTTCTTC. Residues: CAIARRRNEQFF.

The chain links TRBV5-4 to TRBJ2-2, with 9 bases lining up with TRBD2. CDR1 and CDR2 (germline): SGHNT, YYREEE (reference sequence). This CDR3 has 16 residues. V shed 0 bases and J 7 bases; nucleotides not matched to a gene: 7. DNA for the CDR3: TGTGCCAGCAGCTTGGCGAATAGCGGGAGTTTCGGGGAGCTGTTTTTT. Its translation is CASSLANSGSFGELFF.

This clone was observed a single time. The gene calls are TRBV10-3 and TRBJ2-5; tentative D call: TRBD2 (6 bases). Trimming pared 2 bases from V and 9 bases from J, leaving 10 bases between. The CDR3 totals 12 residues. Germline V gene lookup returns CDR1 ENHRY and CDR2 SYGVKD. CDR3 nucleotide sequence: TGTGCCATCAGTGAGCCGGGGGAGGCCCAGTACTTC. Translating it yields CAISEPGEAQYF.

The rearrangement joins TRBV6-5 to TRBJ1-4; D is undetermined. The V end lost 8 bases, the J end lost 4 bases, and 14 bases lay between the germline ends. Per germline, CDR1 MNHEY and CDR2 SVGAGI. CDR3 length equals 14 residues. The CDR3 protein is CASADGFLNEKLFF. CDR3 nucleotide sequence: TGTGCCAGCGCCGATGGGTTTCTTAATGAAAAACTGTTTTTT.

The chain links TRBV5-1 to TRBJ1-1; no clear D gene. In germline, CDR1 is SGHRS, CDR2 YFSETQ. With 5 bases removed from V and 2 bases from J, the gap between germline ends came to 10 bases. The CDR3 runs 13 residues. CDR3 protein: CASSNTQNTEAFF. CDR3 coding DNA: TGCGCCAGCAGTAACACCCAAAACACTGAAGCTTTCTTT.

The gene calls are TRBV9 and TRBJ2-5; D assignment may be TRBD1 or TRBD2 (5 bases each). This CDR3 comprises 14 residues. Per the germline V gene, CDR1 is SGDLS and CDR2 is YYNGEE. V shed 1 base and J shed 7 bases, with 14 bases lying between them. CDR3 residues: CASSVMGVGTTQYF. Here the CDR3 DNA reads TGTGCCAGCAGCGTAATGGGGGTGGGGACGACCCAGTACTTC.

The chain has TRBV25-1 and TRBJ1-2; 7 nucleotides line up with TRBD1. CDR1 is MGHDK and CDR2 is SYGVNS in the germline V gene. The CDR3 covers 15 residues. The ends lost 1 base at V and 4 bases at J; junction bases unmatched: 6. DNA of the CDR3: TGTGCCAGCAGTGAATCGAGCAGGGGGATCTATGGCTACACCTTC. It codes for CASSESSRGIYGYTF.

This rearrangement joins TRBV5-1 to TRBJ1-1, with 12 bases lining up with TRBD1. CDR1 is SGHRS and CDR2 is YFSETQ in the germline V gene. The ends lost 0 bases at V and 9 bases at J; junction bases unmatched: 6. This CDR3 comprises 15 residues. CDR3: CASSLAKWDRGQAFF. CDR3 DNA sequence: TGCGCCAGCAGCTTGGCCAAATGGGACAGGGGGCAAGCTTTCTTT.

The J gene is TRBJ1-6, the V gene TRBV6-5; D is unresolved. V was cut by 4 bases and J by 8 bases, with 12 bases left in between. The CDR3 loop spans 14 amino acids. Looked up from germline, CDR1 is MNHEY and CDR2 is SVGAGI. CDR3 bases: TGTGCCAGCAGTTCGCCCGCTAGCGATTCACCCCTCCACTTT. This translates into CASSSPASDSPLHF.

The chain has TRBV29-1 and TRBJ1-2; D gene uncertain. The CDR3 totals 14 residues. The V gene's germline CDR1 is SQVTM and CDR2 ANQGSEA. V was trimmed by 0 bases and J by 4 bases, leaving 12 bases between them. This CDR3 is CSVEDTNFGYGYTF. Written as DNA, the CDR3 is TGCAGCGTTGAAGACACAAATTTCGGCTATGGCTACACCTTC.

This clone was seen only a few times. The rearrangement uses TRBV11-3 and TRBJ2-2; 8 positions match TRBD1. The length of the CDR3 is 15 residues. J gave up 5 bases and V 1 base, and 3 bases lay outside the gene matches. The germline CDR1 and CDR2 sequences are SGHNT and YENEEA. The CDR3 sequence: CASSLGQGRTGELFF. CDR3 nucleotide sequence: TGTGCCAGCAGCTTAGGACAGGGGAGGACCGGGGAGCTGTTTTTT.

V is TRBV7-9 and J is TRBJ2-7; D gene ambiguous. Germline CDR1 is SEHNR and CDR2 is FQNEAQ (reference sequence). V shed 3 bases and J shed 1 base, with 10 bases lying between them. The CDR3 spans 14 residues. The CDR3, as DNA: TGTGCCAGCAGCTTGGATGGACGGTCCTACGAGCAGTACTTC. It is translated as CASSLDGRSYEQYF.

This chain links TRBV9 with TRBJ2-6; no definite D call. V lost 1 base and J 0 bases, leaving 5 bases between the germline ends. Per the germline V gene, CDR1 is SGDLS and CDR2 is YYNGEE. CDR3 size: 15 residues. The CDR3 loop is CASSVSVSGANVLTF. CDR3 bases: TGTGCCAGCAGCGTATCGGTCTCTGGGGCCAACGTCCTGACTTTC.

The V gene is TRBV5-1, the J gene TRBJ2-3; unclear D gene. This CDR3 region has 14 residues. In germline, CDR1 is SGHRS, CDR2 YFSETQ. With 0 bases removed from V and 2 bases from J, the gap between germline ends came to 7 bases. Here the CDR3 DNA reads TGCGCCAGCAGCTTGGCCGGCAACACAGATACGCAGTATTTT. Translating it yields CASSLAGNTDTQYF.

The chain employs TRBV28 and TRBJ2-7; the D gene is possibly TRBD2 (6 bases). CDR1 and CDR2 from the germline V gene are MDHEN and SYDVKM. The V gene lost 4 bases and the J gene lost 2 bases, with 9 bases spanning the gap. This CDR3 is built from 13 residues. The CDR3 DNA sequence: TGTGCCAGCAGTTACGGCGGGGCCTACGAGCAGTACTTC. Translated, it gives CASSYGGAYEQYF.

CDR3 amino acids: CAISGATGDQETQYF. The CDR3 DNA reads TGTGCCATCAGCGGCGCTACTGGCGACCAAGAGACCCAGTACTTC. This chain links TRBV10-3 with TRBJ2-5; D not resolved. Trimming removed 6 bases at V and 0 bases at J, with 14 bases between. The CDR3 runs to 15 residues. The germline gives CDR1 ENHRY, CDR2 SYGVKD.

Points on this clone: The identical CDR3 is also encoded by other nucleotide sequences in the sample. The chain's CDR3 is CASSLAAGGIDTQYF. The CDR3 region has the DNA TGCGCCAGCAGCTTGGCGGCAGGGGGCATCGATACGCAGTATTTT. The V and J genes are TRBV5-1 and TRBJ2-3, with TRBD1 identical over 8 bases. This CDR3 is built from 15 residues. Germline CDR1 is SGHRS and CDR2 is YFSETQ. V shed 0 bases, J shed 6 bases, and the junction held 6 bases outside the gene matches.

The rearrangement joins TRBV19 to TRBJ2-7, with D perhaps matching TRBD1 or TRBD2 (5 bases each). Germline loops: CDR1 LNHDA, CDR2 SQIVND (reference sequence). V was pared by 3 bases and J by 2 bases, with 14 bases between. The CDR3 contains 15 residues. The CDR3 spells CASSMGVASPYEQYF. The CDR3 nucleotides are TGTGCCAGTAGTATGGGGGTAGCTTCACCCTACGAGCAGTACTTC.

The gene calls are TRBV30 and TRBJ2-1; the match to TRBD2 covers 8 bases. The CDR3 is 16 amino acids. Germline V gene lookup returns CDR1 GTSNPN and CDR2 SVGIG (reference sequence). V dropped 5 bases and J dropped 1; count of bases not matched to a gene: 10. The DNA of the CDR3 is TGTGCCTGGGCCCCCGCCGGGAGGGTATCCTACAATGAGCAGTTCTTC. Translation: CAWAPAGRVSYNEQFF.